A single T cell receptor (beta chain) is shown here with its context. The antigen is undetermined. This entry comes from a study of CD8 T cells in Susac syndrome. Study in general: Patients with Susac syndrome had blood drawn and were at that point therapy-naive, on corticosteroids, or on intravenous immunoglobulin alone. Study outcomes and limitations: The total CD8+ repertoires contained about 15 Susac-specific public clones, and the CD8+ TEMRA repertoires contained about 5.

Reverse transcription of roughly 0.5 to 1 ug RNA was carried out with random hexamers. Multiplex immunoSEQ PCR targeted 54 Vbeta and 13 Jbeta TCR beta segments. From the immunoSEQ multiplex PCR reads, TCRdb called clonotypes with MiXCR, one entry per CDR3 protein. The repertoire includes more than 95,000 distinct CDR3 sequences, 90% to 95% of them detected once, and around 0.2% sits in the top ten. The length of the CDR3 is 11 residues. V lost 5 bases to trimming and J lost 7 bases, with 9 bases between them. Germline-derived CDR1 and CDR2 are DFQATT and SNEGSKA (reference sequence). Patients with Susac syndrome showed fulfilment of recently defined diagnostic criteria for definite or probable disease.

Specimen: CD8+ T cells from PBMCs. This rearrangement joins TRBV20-1 to TRBJ2-1; no definite D call. The source is a human donor with Susac syndrome. The CDR3 spells CSADNLNEQFF. In DNA form, the CDR3 reads TGCAGTGCTGACAACCTAAATGAGCAGTTCTTC.